This TCR beta chain stems from a study of read filtering for tumor transcriptome and immune sequencing. Findings and limits, study-wide: This fraction held mixed bone marrow immune cells after CD138-negative sorting.

This library used approximately 0.4 ug RNA and molecular barcoded adaptors spanning alpha/delta and beta/gamma chains. TCRdb ran MiXCR on the reads and lists one entry per CDR3 protein. In the table there are 100,000 to 150,000 distinct CDR3 sequences, about 13% of which are singletons. In its sample, this clonotype was seen many times. Its antigen remains unidentified. The germline gives CDR1 DFQATT, CDR2 SNEGSKA (reference sequence). The J segment lost 4 bases and the V segment lost 0 bases, leaving 9 bases of the junction unmatched. The CDR3 sequence is 16 residues long. This receptor was obtained from a donor at least 40 years old with multiple myeloma. The rearrangement links TRBV20-1 to TRBJ1-5, with 7 bases matching TRBD1. Sequenced material: a population of CD138-negative cells sorted from bone marrow. The CDR3 DNA reads as TGCAGTGCTAGAGACTCCTCCGGGACAGCGAATCAGCCCCAGCATTTT. Encoded protein: CSARDSSGTANQPQHF.